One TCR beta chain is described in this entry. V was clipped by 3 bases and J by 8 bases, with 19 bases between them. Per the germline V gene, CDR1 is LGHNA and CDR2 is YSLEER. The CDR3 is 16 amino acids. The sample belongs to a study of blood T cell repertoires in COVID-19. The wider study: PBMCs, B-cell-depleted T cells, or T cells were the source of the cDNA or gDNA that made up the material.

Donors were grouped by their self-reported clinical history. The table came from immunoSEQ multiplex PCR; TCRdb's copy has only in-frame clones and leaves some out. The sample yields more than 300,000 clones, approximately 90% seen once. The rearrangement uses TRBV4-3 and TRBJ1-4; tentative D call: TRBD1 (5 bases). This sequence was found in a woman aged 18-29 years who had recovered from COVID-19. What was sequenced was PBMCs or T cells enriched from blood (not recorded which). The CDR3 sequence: CASSQAYPGVGEKLFF. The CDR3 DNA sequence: TGCGCCAGCAGCCAGGCCTACCCGGGGGTGGGCGAAAAACTGTTTTTT.